Following are 13 T cell receptor beta chains from one sample sequenced in a study of T-cell reconstitution after alpha-beta-depleted transplantation in children. TCRbeta library construction was performed incorporating unique molecular identifiers. TCRdb itself ran the PCR reads through MiXCR, one entry per CDR3 protein. The data show around 450,000 distinct CDR3 sequences, roughly 16% seen once. Source: PBMCs, mostly from graft donor cells, taken 360 days after TCRalphabeta/CD19-depleted stem cell transplant. All receptors come from a boy under three years old who had a stem cell transplant for Wiskott-Aldrich syndrome, so the T cells may come from the graft donor.

The genes are TRBV6-1 and TRBJ2-1, with D possibly TRBD2 on 6 matching bases. The CDR3 contains 15 residues. Deletions cut 7 bases from V and 4 bases from J, with 17 bases between. Per the germline V gene, CDR1 is MNHNS and CDR2 is SASEGT. This chain's CDR3 is CASTRDWRAYNEQFF. For the CDR3, the DNA is TGTGCCAGCACAAGGGACTGGCGGGCGTACAATGAGCAGTTCTTC.

This clonotype showed up just a few times. The chain couples TRBV11-2 to TRBJ2-7; 8 bases are shared with TRBD1. V dropped 1 base and J dropped 2; count of bases not matched to a gene: 4. Germline CDR1 and CDR2: SGHAT and FQNNGV. This CDR3 has 15 amino acids. CDR3 residues: CASSLAATGAYEQYF. The CDR3 bases are TGTGCCAGCAGCTTAGCGGCGACAGGGGCCTACGAGCAGTACTTC.

This clonotype has more than one count but fewer than ten. As DNA, the CDR3 is TGTGCCAGCCACCGGGGGCACGGCTACGAGCAGTACTTC. It yields the protein CASHRGHGYEQYF. The gene calls are TRBV18 and TRBJ2-7; D possibly uses TRBD1 or TRBD2 (6 bases each). The CDR3 consists of 13 residues. V was cut by 8 bases and J by 3 bases, with 14 bases left in between. Germline V gives CDR1 KGHSH, CDR2 LQKENI. Together with reference TRBV18 and TRBJ2-7, the CDR3 gives the full variable domain: NAGVMQNPRHLVRRRGQEARLRCSPMKGHSHVYWYRQLPEEGLKFMVYLQKENIIDESGMPKERFSAEFPKEGPSILRIQQVVRGDSAAYFCASHRGHGYEQYFGPGTRLTVT.

This chain joins TRBV21-1 and TRBJ1-4. TRBV21-1 is recorded as a pseudogene. This CDR3 has 15 residues. The CDR3 nucleotides are TGTGCCAGCACCAAAAGTCAGGTCAAAGGGGAAAAACTGTTTTTT. It translates to CASTKSQVKGEKLFF.

The chain combines TRBV27 with TRBJ2-7; the D is unclear. This CDR3 comprises 16 residues. Deletions cut 5 bases from V and 4 bases from J, with 21 bases between. The germline V gene encodes CDR1 MNHEY and CDR2 SMNVEV (reference sequence). CDR3 protein: CASSLFRPSILYEQYF. CDR3 nucleotide sequence: TGTGCCAGCAGTCTCTTCCGCCCCTCGATCCTTTACGAGCAGTACTTC.

The chain employs TRBV2 and TRBJ2-3; 12 bases are a match to TRBD2. This CDR3 has 15 amino acids. V lost 4 bases and J lost 6; bases outside the gene matches: 5. CDR1 is SNHLY, CDR2 FYNNEI, per germline. DNA for the CDR3: TGTGCCAGCAGTGGGACTAGCGGGACCTCCGATACGCAGTATTTT. It translates to CASSGTSGTSDTQYF.

This clonotype was seen a handful of times. The chain is built from TRBV28 and TRBJ2-3, with 9 bases fitting TRBD2. Germline trimming cut 7 bases from V and 6 bases from J; bases unmatched to any gene: 11. Germline-derived CDR1 and CDR2 are MDHEN and SYDVKM. CDR3 size: 15 residues. This CDR3 is CASIPFVTSGDTQYF. The CDR3 DNA reads as TGTGCCAGCATCCCATTTGTTACTAGCGGGGATACGCAGTATTTT.

This clonotype was recorded a few times. The genes are TRBV5-1 and TRBJ2-7; D is undetermined. There are 15 residues in the CDR3. Looked up from germline, CDR1 is SGHRS and CDR2 is YFSETQ. Deletions cut 0 bases from V and 3 bases from J, with 13 bases between. CDR3 bases: TGCGCCAGCAGCTTGGCAGGACCGCCCATCTACGAGCAGTACTTC. It translates to CASSLAGPPIYEQYF.

The chain links TRBV4-3 to TRBJ1-2; TRBD1 is a possible D gene (5 bases). Looked up from germline, CDR1 is LGHNA and CDR2 is YSLEER. The CDR3 is 14 amino acids. Trimming took 1 base from V and 8 from J, leaving 14 bases between them. The CDR3 DNA follows: TGCGCCAGCAGCCAAGCGAAGACGGGGCGCGGCTACACCTTC. Its translation: CASSQAKTGRGYTF.

This clonotype was counted between two and nine times. The chain uses TRBV5-1 and TRBJ2-1; the D gene is possibly TRBD1 (6 bases). The V gene lost 6 bases and the J gene lost 7 bases, with 17 bases spanning the gap. The germline gives CDR1 SGHRS, CDR2 YFSETQ. The length of the CDR3 is 14 residues. For the CDR3, the DNA is TGCGCCAGCAAAGGGCAGGGGAAAGGAAATGAGCAGTTCTTC. This translates into CASKGQGKGNEQFF.

This chain links TRBV5-1 with TRBJ1-5, with 7 bases lining up with TRBD1. J lost 2 bases, V lost 7 bases, and 9 bases had no gene match. The V gene's germline CDR1 is SGHRS and CDR2 YFSETQ. The CDR3 sequence is 15 residues long. In DNA form, the CDR3 reads TGCGCCAGCCAAGGACAGGTAACGGGCAATCAGCCCCAGCATTTT. It is translated as CASQGQVTGNQPQHF.

The V gene is TRBV7-8, the J gene TRBJ2-7; 10 positions match TRBD1. This CDR3 comprises 14 residues. The germline CDR1 and CDR2 sequences are SGHVS and FQNEAQ. Germline trimming cut 3 bases from V and 2 bases from J; bases unmatched to any gene: 1. This CDR3 reads CASSFDRGPYEQYF. In DNA, the CDR3 is TGTGCCAGCAGCTTCGACAGGGGGCCCTACGAGCAGTACTTC.

Worth noting for this clonotype: The CDR3 does not close with the conserved phenylalanine or tryptophan, likely indicating a read error. The DNA of the CDR3 is TGTGCCAGCAGCTTAACGAATCAGGGGAGATATGGCTACACCTTG. This translates into CASSLTNQGRYGYTL. V gene TRBV7-2 combines with J gene TRBJ1-2; D is possibly TRBD1 (6 bases). The germline gives CDR1 SGHTA, CDR2 FQGNSA. Trimming took 2 bases from V and 5 from J, leaving 15 bases between them. The CDR3 sequence is 15 residues long.